Below are 14 T cell receptor beta chains sequenced from a single sample in a study of T cells in Graves' hyperthyroidism and ophthalmopathy. It was RNA transcripts that yielded the amplified TCR beta CDR3 regions. During a first-round RT-PCR of the TCR CDR3, the HTBI primer set was used. MiXCR, applied by TCRdb to the multiplex PCR reads, yields one record per CDR3 protein. Among about 680,000 distinct CDR3 sequences listed, approximately 40% were seen once. Sequencing was carried out using blood. Receptor source: a middle-aged woman with Graves' hyperthyroidism.

This chain joins TRBV7-8 and TRBJ1-2, with a possible D match to TRBD1 (6 bases). CDR1 and CDR2 from the germline V gene are SGHVS and FQNEAQ. This CDR3 region has 13 residues. Trimming pared 10 bases from V and 5 bases from J, leaving 17 bases between. In nucleotides, the CDR3 is TGTGCCACCAGGGCGGGGGGCCATTATGGCTACACCTTC. It yields the protein CATRAGGHYGYTF.

This clonotype came up many times. The rearrangement uses TRBV7-9 and TRBJ1-4; 7 bases match TRBD1. The germline CDR1 and CDR2 sequences are SEHNR and FQNEAQ (reference sequence). After removal of 5 bases from V and 7 bases from J, the junction contained 7 bases not matched to a gene. This CDR3 is built from 14 residues. This CDR3 is CASSATGVGEKLFF. The DNA of the CDR3 is TGTGCCAGCAGCGCTACAGGGGTGGGTGAAAAACTGTTTTTT.

With regard to this clonotype: At one end, the junction sequence differs from germline, possibly due to a read error. The CDR3 loop reads CASSVAAGAWETQYF. The CDR3 nucleotides are TGTGCCAGCAGCGTAGCAGCGGGAGCGTGGGAGACCCAGTACTTC. The chain joins TRBV7-2 to TRBJ2-7; 8 bases map to TRBD2. The DNA matches TRBJ2-5 better at its end, which makes the J call doubtful. The CDR3 extends over 15 amino acids. Germline V gives CDR1 SGHTA, CDR2 FQGNSA.

The chain joins TRBV10-3 to TRBJ1-1; weak D call: TRBD1 (6 bases). Germline V gene lookup returns CDR1 ENHRY and CDR2 SYGVKD. The ends were cut back, 7 bases at V and 4 bases at J, with 16 bases in the middle. The CDR3 is 14 amino acids. The DNA of the CDR3 is TGTGCCATCAAATTAGGGGGTTCGGTCACTGAAGCTTTCTTT. Translated: CAIKLGGSVTEAFF.

A few counts support this clonotype. This chain links TRBV13 with TRBJ1-1; D is unclear. Germline assignment: CDR1 PRHDT and CDR2 FYEKMQ (reference sequence). V lost 8 bases to trimming and J lost 0 bases, with 13 bases between them. The CDR3 runs to 14 residues. CDR3 DNA: TGTGCCAGCCACCCTTTAAGTGTGAACACTGAAGCTTTCTTT. It encodes CASHPLSVNTEAFF.

V is TRBV7-9 and J is TRBJ2-3; no clear D. Germline CDR1 and CDR2: SEHNR and FQNEAQ (reference sequence). The CDR3 contains 14 residues. Trimming shortened V by 0 bases and J by 6 bases, and 10 bases separated the two germline ends. CDR3 DNA: TGTGCCAGCAGCTTAGCTTCCTTTGAGGATACGCAGTATTTT. Its protein is CASSLASFEDTQYF.

This clonotype appeared many times. The chain couples TRBV19 to TRBJ1-6; D uncertain. The V gene lost 2 bases and the J gene lost 7 bases, with 12 bases spanning the gap. Germline CDR1 is LNHDA and CDR2 is SQIVND (reference sequence). CDR3 length: 15 residues. The CDR3 DNA follows: TGTGCCAGTAGTATAACCGAACTTGGAAATTCACCCCTCCACTTT. Protein sequence: CASSITELGNSPLHF.

This clonotype was seen a few times. This chain uses TRBV5-6 with TRBJ2-7, with D perhaps assigned TRBD1 or TRBD2 (5 bases each). V was pared by 6 bases and J by 4 bases, with 11 bases between. This CDR3 is built from 12 residues. In germline, CDR1 is SGHDT, CDR2 YYEEEE. The CDR3 sequence is CASKIWGYEQYF. The CDR3 DNA reads as TGTGCCAGCAAGATTTGGGGGTACGAGCAGTACTTC. The entire variable domain, with the rest obtained from reference TRBV5-6 and TRBJ2-7, is as follows: DAGVTQSPTHLIKTRGQQVTLRCSPKSGHDTVSWYQQALGQGPQFIFQYYEEEERQRGNFPDRFSGHQFPNYSSELNVNALLLGDSALYLCASKIWGYEQYFGPGTRLTVT.

This clonotype was seen a few times. Given a far larger clone just one base away, this is likely a sequencing read error. The chain is built from TRBV6-2 or TRBV6-3 and TRBJ1-1; D ambiguous. The CDR3 sequence is 12 residues long. The germline V gene has CDR1 MNHEY and CDR2 SVGEGT. V lost 6 bases and J 3 bases, leaving 8 bases between the germline ends. In DNA form, the CDR3 reads TGTGCCAGCAGCCCCCTGTACACTGAAGCTTTCTTT. Residues: CASSPLYTEAFF.

J is TRBJ2-3 and V is TRBV4-3; 7 positions agree with TRBD2. The length of the CDR3 is 17 residues. Trimming took 1 base from V and 4 from J; bases not matched to a gene: 11. The germline CDR1 and CDR2 sequences are LGHNA and YSLEER. The CDR3 loop is CASSQVGGRATADTQYF. CDR3 sequence (DNA): TGCGCCAGCAGCCAAGTCGGGGGGAGGGCCACGGCAGATACGCAGTATTTT.

On this clonotype: A much larger clone lies one base from this, so it may be a read error. J is TRBJ1-1 and V is TRBV6-1; 7 bases match TRBD1. The CDR3 is 13 residues long. From germline, CDR1 is MNHNS and CDR2 SASEGT. CDR3 DNA sequence: TGTGCCAGCAGTTACTCGAATGACAGGGTTGCTCTCTTT. Translation gives CASSYSNDRVALF.

This clonotype was found a few times. The chain combines TRBV7-2 with TRBJ2-5, with 12 bases that match TRBD2. Gene TRBJ2-1 matches the end of the DNA better, so the J call may be wrong. Germline CDR1 is SGHTA and CDR2 is FQGNSA. The CDR3 is made up of 15 amino acids. Here the CDR3 reads CASSLLAGGVNEQFF. The CDR3, as DNA: TGTGCCAGCAGCTTGCTAGCGGGAGGGGTCAATGAGCAGTTCTTC.

In regard to this clonotype: A single base separates this from a much larger clone, so it may be a read error. The chain has TRBV11-2 and TRBJ2-7; 7 nucleotides align to TRBD1. CDR3 length: 16 amino acids. The J segment lost 2 bases and the V segment lost 2 bases, leaving 9 bases of the junction unmatched. CDR1 and CDR2 from the germline V gene are SGHAT and FQNNGV. The CDR3 here is CASSLSEGAEPYEQYF. As DNA, the CDR3 is TGTGCCAGCAGCTTAAGTGAGGGGGCAGAACCCTACGAGCAGTACTTC.

On this clonotype itself: One end of the junction does not line up with germline, which may come from a read error. The chain has TRBV20-1 and TRBJ1-1, with D perhaps matching TRBD1 (6 bases). Germline V gene data show CDR1 as DFQATT and CDR2 as SNEGSKA (reference sequence). CDR3 size: 14 residues. The CDR3 is CSATEQGLYTKAFF. The CDR3 DNA reads TGCAGTGCTACCGAACAGGGTTTATACACTAAAGCTTTCTTT.